These 4 T cell receptor beta chains share one sample of origin, sequenced in a study. Each CDR3 protein is one row after TCRdb ran MiXCR on the reads. The sample comprises approximately 1,500 distinct CDR3 sequences, about 20% of which are singletons, and around a sixth rests with the top ten. What was sequenced was CD8+ T cells (not recorded whether cultured). The receptors originated from a female donor.

The V gene is TRBV2, the J gene TRBJ2-2; D unclear. The CDR3 sequence is 13 residues long. Germline V gene sequence: CDR1 SNHLY, CDR2 FYNNEI. V shed 8 bases and J shed 5 bases, with 12 bases lying between them. The CDR3 DNA reads TGTGCCAGCTCCGTCTCGGGTACCGGGGAGCTGTTTTTT. Translated: CASSVSGTGELFF.

By frequency in the sample, this clonotype is medium-sized (0.01 to 0.1%). This chain connects TRBV5-4 to TRBJ1-2; unclear D gene. This CDR3 comprises 13 residues. Germline assignment: CDR1 SGHNT and CDR2 YYREEE (reference sequence). Trimming stripped 0 bases from V and 4 bases from J, with 7 bases between. This chain's CDR3 is CASSLEFIYGYTF. The CDR3 nucleotides read TGTGCCAGCAGCTTGGAGTTCATCTATGGCTACACCTTC.

To note about this clonotype: With a much larger clone just one base away, this may be a read error. This chain connects TRBV19 to TRBJ1-1; a weak D match, TRBD1 (5 bases). This CDR3 comprises 11 residues. CDR1 and CDR2 (germline): LNHDA, SQIVND (reference sequence). The chain's CDR3 is CASRVGPEALF. DNA of the CDR3: TGTGCCAGCAGGGTGGGTCCTGAAGCTTTGTTT.

This clonotype ranks as large. J is TRBJ2-7 and V is TRBV27; 14 nucleotides agree with TRBD2. The ends lost 8 bases at V and 4 bases at J; junction bases unmatched: 10. This CDR3 has 16 amino acids. In germline, CDR1 is MNHEY, CDR2 SMNVEV (reference sequence). CDR3 in amino acids: CASLTRLAGGLYEQYF. The DNA for the CDR3 is TGTGCCAGCCTCACCCGACTAGCGGGAGGGCTGTACGAGCAGTACTTC.